This TCR beta chain was observed in a study of control samples from healthy donors and cancer patients. The J segment lost 9 bases and the V segment lost 7 bases, leaving 7 bases of the junction unmatched. The CDR3 contains 14 residues. CDR1 is MNHNY, CDR2 SVGAGI, per germline (reference sequence). Method: immunoSEQ multiplex PCR; TCRdb's copy keeps in-frame clones and lacks some. The sample consists of 130,000 to 150,000 clones, over 85% of them appearing once. In this sample, this clone turned up once. The genes are TRBV6-6 and TRBJ2-1; 12 bases line up with TRBD1. This clonotype originated in a man in his late teens or twenties in good health. The sequencing input was blood. The CDR3 reads CASTPGQGAVEQFF. In DNA, the CDR3 is TGTGCCAGCACCCCGGGACAGGGGGCTGTTGAGCAGTTCTTC.